This T cell receptor (beta chain) was retrieved from a study of T cell repertoires in cytomegalovirus infection. Whole-study context: Recently identified HLA-C-restricted CMV epitopes were among the peptides used. Public TCR beta signatures marked donors with CMV infection and the matching HLA.

V lost 4 bases and J 11 bases, leaving 14 bases between the germline ends. This CDR3 has 12 amino acids. In TCRdb, the reads were re-called with MiXCR into one record per CDR3 protein. The table records over 100,000 distinct CDR3 sequences, under 30% of them present only once. Notes on the study in general: CMV-specific TCR beta clonotypes restricted by HLA-C were the ones dominating the ex vivo response.

Notes on this clonotype: Its specificity is not known.

The specimen was CD8+ T cells from cultured PBMCs, collected from culture after CMV antigen stimulation. The chain joins TRBV12-3 or TRBV12-4 to TRBJ1-2; D is perhaps TRBD1 (5 bases). The source is a human donor in good health (CMV status not recorded). Some clones in this sample may be carry-over from other donors' samples. Here the CDR3 reads CASSYGTASYTF. The CDR3 region has the DNA TGTGCCAGCAGTTATGGGACCGCAAGTTACACCTTC.